This section outlines one TCR beta chain sequence together with its context. Its antigen is unidentified. The sample belongs to a study of early T cells in non-severe SARS-CoV-2 infection. Turning to the study itself: With bulk RNA from unsorted whole blood as input, sequencing yielded unpaired chains. Findings of the study overall: A preference for anti-spike CD8 responses marked VDJdb matching, which missed private and CD4 specificities.

The CDR3 is 14 amino acids. In germline, CDR1 is MNHEY, CDR2 SMNVEV (reference sequence). With V trimmed by 6 bases and J by 3 bases, 8 bases remained unmatched. Tagging with unique molecular identifiers was applied to individual cDNA molecules. From the 5' RACE reads, TCRdb called clonotypes with MiXCR, one entry per CDR3 protein. The sample carries 65,000 to 70,000 distinct CDR3 sequences, roughly a tenth recorded once. The V call is TRBV27, the J call TRBJ2-7; TRBD2 matches 7 bases. This sequence originates from an adult who was a healthcare worker with PCR-confirmed SARS-CoV-2 infection or an uninfected control (not recorded which). The sequenced sample consisted of whole blood. DNA for the CDR3: TGTGCCAGCAGGATGACGGGACTAAACTACGAGCAGTACTTC. This sequence encodes CASRMTGLNYEQYF.